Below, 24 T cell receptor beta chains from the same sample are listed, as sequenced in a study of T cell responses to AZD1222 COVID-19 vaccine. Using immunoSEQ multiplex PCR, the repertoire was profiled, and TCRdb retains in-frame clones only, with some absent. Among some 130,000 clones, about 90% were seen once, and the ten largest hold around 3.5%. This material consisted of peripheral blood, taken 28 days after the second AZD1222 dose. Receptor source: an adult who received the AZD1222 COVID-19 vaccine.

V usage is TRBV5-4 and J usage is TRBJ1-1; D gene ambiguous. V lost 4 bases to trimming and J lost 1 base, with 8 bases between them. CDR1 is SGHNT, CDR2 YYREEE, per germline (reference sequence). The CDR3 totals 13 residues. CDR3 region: CASSVSGNTEAFF. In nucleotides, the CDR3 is TGTGCCAGCAGCGTTTCGGGGAACACTGAAGCTTTCTTT.

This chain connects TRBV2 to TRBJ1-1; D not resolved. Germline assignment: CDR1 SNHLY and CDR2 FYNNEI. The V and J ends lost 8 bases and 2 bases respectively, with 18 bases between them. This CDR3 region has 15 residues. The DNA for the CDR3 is TGTGCCAGCGAGAGGGCAGCCCAAAGAAACACTGAAGCTTTCTTT. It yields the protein CASERAAQRNTEAFF.

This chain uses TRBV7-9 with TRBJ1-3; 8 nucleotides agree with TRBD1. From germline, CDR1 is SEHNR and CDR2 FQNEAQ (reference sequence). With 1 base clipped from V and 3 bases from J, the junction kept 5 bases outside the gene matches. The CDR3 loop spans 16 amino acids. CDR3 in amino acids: CASSLEGQVYGNTIYF. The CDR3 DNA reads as TGTGCCAGCAGCTTAGAGGGACAGGTATATGGAAACACCATATATTTT.

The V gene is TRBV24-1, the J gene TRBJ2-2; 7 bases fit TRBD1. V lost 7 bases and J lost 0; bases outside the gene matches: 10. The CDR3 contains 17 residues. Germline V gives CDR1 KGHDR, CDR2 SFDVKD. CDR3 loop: CATRGKTGTANTGELFF. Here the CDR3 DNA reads TGTGCCACCAGGGGCAAAACCGGGACAGCGAACACCGGGGAGCTGTTTTTT.

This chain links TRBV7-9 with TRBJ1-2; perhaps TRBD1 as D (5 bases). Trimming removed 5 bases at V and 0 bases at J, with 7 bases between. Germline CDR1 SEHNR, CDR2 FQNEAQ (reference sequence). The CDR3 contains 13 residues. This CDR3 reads CASSPTANYGYTF. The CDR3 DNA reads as TGTGCCAGCAGCCCGACAGCTAACTATGGCTACACCTTC.

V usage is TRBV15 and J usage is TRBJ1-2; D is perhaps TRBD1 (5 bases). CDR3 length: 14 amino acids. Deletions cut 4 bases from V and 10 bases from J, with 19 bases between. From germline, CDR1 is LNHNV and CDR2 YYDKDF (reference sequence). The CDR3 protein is CATSKRQSSGLYTF. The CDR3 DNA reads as TGTGCCACCAGCAAACGACAGAGCTCTGGCCTCTACACCTTC.

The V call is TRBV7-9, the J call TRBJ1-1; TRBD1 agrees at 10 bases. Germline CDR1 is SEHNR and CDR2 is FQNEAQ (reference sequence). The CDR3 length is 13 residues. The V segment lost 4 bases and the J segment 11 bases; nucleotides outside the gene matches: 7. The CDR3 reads CASSSRDRGRAFF. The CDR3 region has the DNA TGTGCCAGCAGCTCCCGGGACAGGGGACGTGCTTTCTTT.

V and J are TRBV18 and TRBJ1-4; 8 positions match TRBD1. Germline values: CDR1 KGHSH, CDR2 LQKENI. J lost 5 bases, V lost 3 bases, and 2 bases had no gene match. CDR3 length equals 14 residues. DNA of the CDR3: TGTGCCAGCTCACCTCAGGGGGCGAATGAAAAACTGTTTTTT. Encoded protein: CASSPQGANEKLFF.

The CDR3: CASSLRGAWGAETQYF. CDR3 nucleotide sequence: TGTGCCAGCAGCCTCCGGGGAGCGTGGGGGGCGGAGACCCAGTACTTC. The J gene is TRBJ2-5, the V gene TRBV9; D could derive from TRBD1 or TRBD2 (6 bases each). CDR3 size: 16 residues. Germline-derived CDR1 and CDR2 are SGDLS and YYNGEE. The germline V and J ends were trimmed by 4 bases and 5 bases, with 21 bases remaining between them.

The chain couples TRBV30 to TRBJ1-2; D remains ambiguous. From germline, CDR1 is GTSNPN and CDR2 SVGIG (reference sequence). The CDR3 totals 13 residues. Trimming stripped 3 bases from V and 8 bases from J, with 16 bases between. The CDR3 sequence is CAWSPPSRGGYTF. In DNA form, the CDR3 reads TGTGCCTGGAGCCCCCCAAGCAGAGGGGGCTACACCTTC.

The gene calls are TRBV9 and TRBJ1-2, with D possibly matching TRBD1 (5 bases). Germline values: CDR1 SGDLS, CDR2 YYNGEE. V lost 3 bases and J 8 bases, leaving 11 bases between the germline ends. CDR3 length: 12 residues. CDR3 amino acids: CASSEWGWGYTF. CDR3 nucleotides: TGTGCCAGCAGCGAATGGGGCTGGGGCTACACCTTC. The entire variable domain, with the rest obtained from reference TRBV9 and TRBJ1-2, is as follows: DSGVTQTPKHLITATGQRVTLRCSPRSGDLSVYWYQQSLDQGLQFLIQYYNGEERAKGNILERFSAQQFPDLHSELNLSSLELGDSALYFCASSEWGWGYTFGSGTRLTVV.

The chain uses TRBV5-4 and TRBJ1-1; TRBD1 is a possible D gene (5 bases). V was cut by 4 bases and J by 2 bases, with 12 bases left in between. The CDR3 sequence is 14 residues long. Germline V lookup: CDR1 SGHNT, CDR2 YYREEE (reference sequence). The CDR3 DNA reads TGTGCCAGCAGCCCGAGGGACGTAAACACTGAAGCTTTCTTT. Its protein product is CASSPRDVNTEAFF.

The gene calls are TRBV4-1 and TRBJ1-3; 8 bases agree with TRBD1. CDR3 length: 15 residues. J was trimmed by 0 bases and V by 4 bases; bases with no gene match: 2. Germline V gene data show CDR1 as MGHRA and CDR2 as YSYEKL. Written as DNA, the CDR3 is TGCGCCAGCAGCCGGGACAGGCCCTCTGGAAACACCATATATTTT. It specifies CASSRDRPSGNTIYF.

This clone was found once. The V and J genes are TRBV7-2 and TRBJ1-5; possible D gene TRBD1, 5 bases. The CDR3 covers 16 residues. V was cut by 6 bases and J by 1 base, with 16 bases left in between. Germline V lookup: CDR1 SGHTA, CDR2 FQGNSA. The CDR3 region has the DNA TGTGCCAGCAGTCGCTGGGGGGGGACGAGCAATCAGCCCCAGCATTTT. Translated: CASSRWGGTSNQPQHF.

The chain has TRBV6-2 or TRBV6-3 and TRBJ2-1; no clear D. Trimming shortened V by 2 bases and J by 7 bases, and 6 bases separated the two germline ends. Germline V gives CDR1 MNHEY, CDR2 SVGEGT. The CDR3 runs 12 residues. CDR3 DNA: TGTGCCAGCAGTTACCTCCCTAATGAGCAGTTCTTC. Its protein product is CASSYLPNEQFF.

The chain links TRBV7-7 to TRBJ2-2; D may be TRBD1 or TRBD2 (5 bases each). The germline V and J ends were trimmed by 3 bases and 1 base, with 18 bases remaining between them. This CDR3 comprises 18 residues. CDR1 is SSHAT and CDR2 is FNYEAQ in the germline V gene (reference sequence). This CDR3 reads CASSLGVVSTLNTGELFF. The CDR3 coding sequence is TGTGCCAGCAGCTTGGGGGTGGTGAGCACTTTGAACACCGGGGAGCTGTTTTTT.

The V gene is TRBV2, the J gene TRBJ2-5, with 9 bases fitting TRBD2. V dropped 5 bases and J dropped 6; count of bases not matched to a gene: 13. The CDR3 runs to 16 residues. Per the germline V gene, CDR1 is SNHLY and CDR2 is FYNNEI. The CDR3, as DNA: TGTGCCAGCAGTCCTGACGTAGCGGGAGAGAAGAAGACCCAGTACTTC. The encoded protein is CASSPDVAGEKKTQYF.

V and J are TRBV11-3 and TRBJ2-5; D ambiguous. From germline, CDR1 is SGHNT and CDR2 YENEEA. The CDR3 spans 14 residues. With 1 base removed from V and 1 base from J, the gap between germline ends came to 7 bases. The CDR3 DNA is TGTGCCAGCAGCTTAGGCGGATTCCAAGAGACCCAGTACTTC. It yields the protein CASSLGGFQETQYF. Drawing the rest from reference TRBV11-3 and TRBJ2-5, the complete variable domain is EAGVVQSPRYKIIEKKQPVAFWCNPISGHNTLYWYLQNLGQGPELLIRYENEEAVDDSQLPKDRFSAERLKGVDSTLKIQPAELGDSAVYLCASSLGGFQETQYFGPGTRLLVL.

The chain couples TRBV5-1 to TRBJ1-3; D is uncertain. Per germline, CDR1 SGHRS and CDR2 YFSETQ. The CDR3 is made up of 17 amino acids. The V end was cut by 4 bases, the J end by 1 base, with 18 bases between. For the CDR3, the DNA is TGCGCCAGCAGCCCATCACCGGGAGTACTATCTGGAAACACCATATATTTT. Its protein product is CASSPSPGVLSGNTIYF.

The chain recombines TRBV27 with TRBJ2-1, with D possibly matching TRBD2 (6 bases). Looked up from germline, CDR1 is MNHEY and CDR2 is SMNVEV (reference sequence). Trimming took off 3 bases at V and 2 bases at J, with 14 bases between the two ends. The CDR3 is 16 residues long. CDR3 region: CASSFGWGETYNEQFF. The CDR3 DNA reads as TGTGCCAGCAGTTTCGGTTGGGGGGAGACCTACAATGAGCAGTTCTTC.

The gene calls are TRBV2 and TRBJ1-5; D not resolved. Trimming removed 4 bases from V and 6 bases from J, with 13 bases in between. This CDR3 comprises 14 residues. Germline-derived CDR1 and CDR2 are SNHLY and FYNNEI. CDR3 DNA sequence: TGTGCCAGCAGTGGCCTGGGAGGGCTTCAGCCCCAGCATTTT. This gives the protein CASSGLGGLQPQHF.

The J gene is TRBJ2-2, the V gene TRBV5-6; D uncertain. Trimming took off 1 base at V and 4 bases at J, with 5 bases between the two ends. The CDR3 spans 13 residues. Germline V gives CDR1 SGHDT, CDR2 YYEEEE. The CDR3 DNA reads TGTGCCAGCAGCTTGTGGGGCACCGGGGAGCTGTTTTTT. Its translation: CASSLWGTGELFF.

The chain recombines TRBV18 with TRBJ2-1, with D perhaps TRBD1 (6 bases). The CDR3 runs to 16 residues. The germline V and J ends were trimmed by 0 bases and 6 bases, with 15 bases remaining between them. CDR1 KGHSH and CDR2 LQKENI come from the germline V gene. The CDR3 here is CASSPPGQGSRNEQFF. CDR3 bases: TGTGCCAGCTCACCACCTGGGCAGGGGTCCCGCAATGAGCAGTTCTTC.

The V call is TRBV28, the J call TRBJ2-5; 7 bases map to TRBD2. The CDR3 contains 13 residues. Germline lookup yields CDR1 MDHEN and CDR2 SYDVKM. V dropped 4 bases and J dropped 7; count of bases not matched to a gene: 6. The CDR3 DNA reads TGTGCCAGCAGTTATCGGGGGGAGTGGACCCAGTACTTC. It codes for CASSYRGEWTQYF.